The 5 T cell receptor beta chains below all came from one sample that was sequenced in a study of CD8 T cells in Susac syndrome. After extraction with the RNeasy kit, 0.5 to 1 ug of the RNA was reverse transcribed using random hexamers. TCRdb passed the immunoSEQ multiplex PCR reads through MiXCR, listing each CDR3 protein once. The table lists some 100,000 distinct CDR3 sequences, about 96% of them singletons, with more than 0.08% in the top ten. Sequencing was carried out using CD4+ T cells from PBMCs. These receptors were collected from a human donor in good health.

The chain joins TRBV29-1 to TRBJ2-7, with 8 nucleotides matching TRBD1. Losses at the gene ends were 6 bases for V and 7 bases for J; bases not matched to a gene: 8. Germline CDR1 and CDR2: SQVTM and ANQGSEA. The CDR3 spans 12 residues. The DNA of the CDR3 is TGCAGCGTACAGCAGGGGGCGCGGGAGCAGTACTTC. Its translation: CSVQQGAREQYF.

V is TRBV23-1 and J is TRBJ1-4, with D hard to call. TRBV23-1 is an ORF, and what it does is uncertain. This CDR3 comprises 13 residues. V shed 7 bases and J shed 6 bases, with 12 bases lying between them. The CDR3 sequence is CASNLGVDEKLFF. In DNA, the CDR3 is TGCGCCAGCAACCTCGGGGTAGATGAAAAACTGTTTTTT.

The rearrangement links TRBV7-2 to TRBJ2-7; possible D gene TRBD2, 6 bases. Germline V gene sequence: CDR1 SGHTA, CDR2 FQGNSA. Trimming took off 2 bases at V and 3 bases at J, with 11 bases between the two ends. This CDR3 has 14 amino acids. The CDR3 loop reads CASSLPGGVYEQYF. The CDR3 bases are TGTGCCAGCAGCTTACCAGGAGGGGTCTACGAGCAGTACTTC. Full variable domain (missing parts from reference TRBV7-2 and TRBJ2-7): GAGVSQSPSNKVTEKGKDVELRCDPISGHTALYWYRQSLGQGLEFLIYFQGNSAPDKSGLPSDRFSAERTGGSVSTLTIQRTQQEDSAVYLCASSLPGGVYEQYFGPGTRLTVT.

The genes are TRBV20-1 and TRBJ2-7; tentatively, D is TRBD2 (6 bases). The V end lost 3 bases, the J end lost 2 bases, and 14 bases lay between the germline ends. Germline V gives CDR1 DFQATT, CDR2 SNEGSKA (reference sequence). CDR3 length: 14 residues. The CDR3 region has the DNA TGCAGTGCTAGTACGACTAGAAACACCTACGAGCAGTACTTC. Protein: CSASTTRNTYEQYF.

The chain has TRBV7-9 and TRBJ2-1; 11 nucleotides align to TRBD2. CDR1 is SEHNR, CDR2 FQNEAQ, per germline (reference sequence). The trim removed 3 bases at V and 2 bases at J, leaving 6 bases unmatched. This CDR3 spans 17 amino acids. CDR3 coding DNA: TGTGCCAGCAGCTTGCTAGCGGGGGGTCAAGCCTACAATGAGCAGTTCTTC. Its protein is CASSLLAGGQAYNEQFF. Together with reference TRBV7-9 and TRBJ2-1, the CDR3 gives the full variable domain: DTGVSQNPRHKITKRGQNVTFRCDPISEHNRLYWYRQTLGQGPEFLTYFQNEAQLEKSRLLSDRFSAERPKGSFSTLEIQRTEQGDSAMYLCASSLLAGGQAYNEQFFGPGTRLTVL.